The TCR beta chain described here comes from a study of preoperative IRX-2 immunotherapy in early breast cancer. Sequencing was performed with immunoSEQ multiplex PCR; in TCRdb, only in-frame clones are kept and a portion is missing. Of around 62,000 clones in the sample, 94% are singletons; the top ten hold approximately 1.8%. As for treatment: preoperative locoregional IRX-2 cytokine immunotherapy. This phase Ib study tested locoregional IRX-2 cytokine immunotherapy given before surgery. This clonotype was obtained from a human donor with breast cancer. Sample collection was performed from a patient treated with IRX-2 immunotherapy.

CDR3 residues: CASSQDFLSGELFF. The CDR3, as DNA: TGTGCCAGCAGCCAAGATTTTCTCTCCGGGGAGCTGTTTTTT. The gene calls are TRBV14 and TRBJ2-2, with unresolved D. The CDR3 loop spans 14 amino acids. Trimming removed 0 bases at V and 6 bases at J, with 8 bases between. From germline, CDR1 is SGHDN and CDR2 FVKESK.